Described below is a single T cell receptor beta chain sequence and its context. The antigen is undetermined. The CDR3 has 15 residues. V dropped 1 base and J dropped 1 base, with 12 bases sitting between them. Germline loops: CDR1 SGHRS, CDR2 YFSETQ. The data were taken from a study of T cell responses to AZD1222 COVID-19 vaccine. Study-wide background: The analysis combined second doses at about 4 or about 12 weeks. Points from the study as a whole: Clonal diversity may have been underestimated, and the donors were mostly white British, with more females than males. The span of vaccine-associated CD4 TCRs extended across spike, with dominance at 160-218 and 743-854.

Assay used: immunoSEQ multiplex PCR; TCRdb lists only in-frame clones, some missing. The sample has 90,000 to 150,000 clones; 85% to 90% are singletons. V usage is TRBV5-1 and J usage is TRBJ2-7; D is perhaps TRBD1 or TRBD2 (5 bases each). This receptor was obtained from an adult in good health. This material consisted of peripheral blood, taken on day 0 of AZD1222 vaccination. The CDR3 region is CASSLTTGGSYEQYF. CDR3 coding DNA: TGCGCCAGCAGCTTGACCACTGGGGGATCCTACGAGCAGTACTTC.